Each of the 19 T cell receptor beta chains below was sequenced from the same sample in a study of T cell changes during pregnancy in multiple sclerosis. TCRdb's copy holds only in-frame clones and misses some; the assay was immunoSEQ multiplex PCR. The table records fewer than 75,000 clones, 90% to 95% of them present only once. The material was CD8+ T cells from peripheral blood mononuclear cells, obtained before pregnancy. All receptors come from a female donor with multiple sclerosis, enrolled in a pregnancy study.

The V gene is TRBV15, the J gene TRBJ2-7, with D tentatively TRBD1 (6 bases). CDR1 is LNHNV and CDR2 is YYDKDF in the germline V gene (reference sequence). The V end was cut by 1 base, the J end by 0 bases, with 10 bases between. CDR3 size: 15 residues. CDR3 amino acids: CATSRGADSSYEQYF. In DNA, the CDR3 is TGTGCCACCAGCAGAGGGGCGGACAGCTCCTACGAGCAGTACTTC.

The CDR3 protein is CASKDGGAGETQYF. As DNA, the CDR3 is TGTGCCAGTAAGGACGGGGGGGCCGGGGAGACCCAGTACTTC. The chain carries TRBV19 and TRBJ2-5; 8 bases are a match to TRBD2. J gave up 5 bases and V 7 bases, and 9 bases lay outside the gene matches. CDR3 size: 14 residues. Per the germline V gene, CDR1 is LNHDA and CDR2 is SQIVND (reference sequence).

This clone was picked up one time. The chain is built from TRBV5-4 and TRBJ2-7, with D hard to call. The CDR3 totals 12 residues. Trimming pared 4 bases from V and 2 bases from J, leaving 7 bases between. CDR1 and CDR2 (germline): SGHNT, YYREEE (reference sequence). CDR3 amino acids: CASSAGPYEQYF. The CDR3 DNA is TGTGCCAGCAGCGCTGGCCCCTACGAGCAGTACTTC.

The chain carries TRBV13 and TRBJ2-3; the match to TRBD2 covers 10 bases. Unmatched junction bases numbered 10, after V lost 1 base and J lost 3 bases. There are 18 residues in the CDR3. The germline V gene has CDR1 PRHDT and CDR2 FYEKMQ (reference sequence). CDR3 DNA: TGTGCCAGCAGCTTAGTAACCCAGCGGGGGGGCGAGACAGATACGCAGTATTTT. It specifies CASSLVTQRGGETDTQYF.

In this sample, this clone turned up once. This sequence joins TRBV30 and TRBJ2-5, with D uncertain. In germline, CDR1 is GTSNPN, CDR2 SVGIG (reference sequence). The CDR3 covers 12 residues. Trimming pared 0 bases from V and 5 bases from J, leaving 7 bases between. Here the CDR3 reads CAWSVTGETQYF. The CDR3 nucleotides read TGTGCCTGGAGTGTAACCGGGGAGACCCAGTACTTC.

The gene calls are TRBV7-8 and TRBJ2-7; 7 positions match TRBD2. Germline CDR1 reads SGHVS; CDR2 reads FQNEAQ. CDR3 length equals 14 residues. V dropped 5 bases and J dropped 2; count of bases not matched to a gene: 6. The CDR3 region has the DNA TGTGCCAGCAGCGAGGGGAGGGTGACCTACGAGCAGTACTTC. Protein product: CASSEGRVTYEQYF.

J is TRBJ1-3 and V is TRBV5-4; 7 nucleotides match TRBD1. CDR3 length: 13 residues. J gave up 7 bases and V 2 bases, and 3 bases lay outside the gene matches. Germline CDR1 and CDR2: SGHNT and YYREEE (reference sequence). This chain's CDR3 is CASSFDRDNTIYF. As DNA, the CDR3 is TGTGCCAGCAGCTTTGACAGGGACAACACCATATATTTT.

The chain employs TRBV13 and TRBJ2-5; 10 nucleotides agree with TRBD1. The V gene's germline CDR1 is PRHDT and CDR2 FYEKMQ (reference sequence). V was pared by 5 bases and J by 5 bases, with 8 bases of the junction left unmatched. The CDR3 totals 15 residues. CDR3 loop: CASSLDRGVGETQYF. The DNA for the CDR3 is TGTGCCAGCAGCCTGGACAGGGGGGTTGGTGAGACCCAGTACTTC. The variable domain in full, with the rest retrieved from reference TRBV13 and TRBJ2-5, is AAGVIQSPRHLIKEKRETATLKCYPIPRHDTVYWYQQGPGQDPQFLISFYEKMQSDKGSIPDRFSAQQFSDYHSELNMSSLELGDSALYFCASSLDRGVGETQYFGPGTRLLVL.

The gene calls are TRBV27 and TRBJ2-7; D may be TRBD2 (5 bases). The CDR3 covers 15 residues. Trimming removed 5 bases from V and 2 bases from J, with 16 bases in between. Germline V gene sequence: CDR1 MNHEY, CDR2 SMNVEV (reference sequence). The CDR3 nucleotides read TGTGCCAGCAGTCTCTTTTCCGAGGGAACCTACGAGCAGTACTTC. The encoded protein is CASSLFSEGTYEQYF.

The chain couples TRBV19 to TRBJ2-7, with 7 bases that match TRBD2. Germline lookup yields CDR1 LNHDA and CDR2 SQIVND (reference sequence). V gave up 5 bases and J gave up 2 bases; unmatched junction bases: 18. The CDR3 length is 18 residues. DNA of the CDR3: TGTGCCAGTAGTGGGCTGACCCCGACGGGGGGTACGCCCTACGAGCAGTACTTC. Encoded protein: CASSGLTPTGGTPYEQYF. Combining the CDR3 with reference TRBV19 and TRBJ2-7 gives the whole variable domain DGGITQSPKYLFRKEGQNVTLSCEQNLNHDAMYWYRQDPGQGLRLIYYSQIVNDFQKGDIAEGYSVSREKKESFPLTVTSAQKNPTAFYLCASSGLTPTGGTPYEQYFGPGTRLTVT.

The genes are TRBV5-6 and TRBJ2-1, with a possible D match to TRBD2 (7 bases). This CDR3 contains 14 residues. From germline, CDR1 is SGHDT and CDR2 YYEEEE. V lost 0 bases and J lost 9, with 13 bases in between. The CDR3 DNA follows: TGTGCCAGCAGCTTGGGGGCGGGGGCCCCTGAGCAGTTCTTC. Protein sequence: CASSLGAGAPEQFF.

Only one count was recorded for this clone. The CDR3 region has the DNA TGTGCCAGCAGCCATACAGGGGTCGAAGAAAAACTGTTTTTT. It translates to CASSHTGVEEKLFF. The V gene is TRBV7-8, the J gene TRBJ1-4; the match to TRBD1 covers 7 bases. The junction had 8 bases not matched to a gene; V was cut back by 5 bases and J by 8 bases. Germline CDR1 reads SGHVS; CDR2 reads FQNEAQ. This CDR3 is built from 14 residues.

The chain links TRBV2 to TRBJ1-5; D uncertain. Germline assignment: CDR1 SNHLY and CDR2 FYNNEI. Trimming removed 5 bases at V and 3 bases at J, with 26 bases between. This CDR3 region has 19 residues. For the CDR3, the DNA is TGTGCCAGCAGTCTCCCCCAGAGGAACATACTCCACCACAATCAGCCCCAGCATTTT. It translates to CASSLPQRNILHHNQPQHF.

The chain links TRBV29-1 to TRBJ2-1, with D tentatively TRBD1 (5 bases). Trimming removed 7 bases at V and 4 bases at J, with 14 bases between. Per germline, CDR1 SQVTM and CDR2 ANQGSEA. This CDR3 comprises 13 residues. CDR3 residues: CSGALGDYNEQFF. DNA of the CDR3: TGCAGCGGGGCTCTAGGGGATTACAATGAGCAGTTCTTC.

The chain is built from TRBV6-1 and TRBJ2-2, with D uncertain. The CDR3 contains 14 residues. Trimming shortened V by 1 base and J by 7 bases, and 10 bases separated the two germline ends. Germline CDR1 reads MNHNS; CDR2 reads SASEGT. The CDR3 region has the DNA TGTGCCAGCAGTGAAGGGCCCCATGGCGGGGAGCTGTTTTTT. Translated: CASSEGPHGGELFF.

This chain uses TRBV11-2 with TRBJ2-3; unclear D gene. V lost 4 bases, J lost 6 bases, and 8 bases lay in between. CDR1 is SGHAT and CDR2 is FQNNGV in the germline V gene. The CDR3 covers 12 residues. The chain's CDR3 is CASSYTEDTQYF. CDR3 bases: TGTGCCAGCAGCTATACGGAGGATACGCAGTATTTT.

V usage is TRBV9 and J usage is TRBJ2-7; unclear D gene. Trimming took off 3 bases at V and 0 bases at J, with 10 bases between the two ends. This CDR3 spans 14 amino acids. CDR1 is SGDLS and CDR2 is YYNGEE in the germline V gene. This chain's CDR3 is CASSAGYGSYEQYF. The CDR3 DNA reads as TGTGCCAGCAGCGCTGGTTACGGCTCCTACGAGCAGTACTTC.

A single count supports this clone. Here the CDR3 reads CASSPPTGAYPNTGELFF. In DNA form, the CDR3 reads TGTGCCAGCAGCCCCCCGACGGGAGCCTACCCGAACACCGGGGAGCTGTTTTTT. This rearrangement joins TRBV9 to TRBJ2-2, with a weak D call TRBD2 (6 bases). CDR1 is SGDLS, CDR2 YYNGEE, per germline. The CDR3 length is 18 residues. V was cut by 4 bases and J by 0 bases, with 19 bases left in between.

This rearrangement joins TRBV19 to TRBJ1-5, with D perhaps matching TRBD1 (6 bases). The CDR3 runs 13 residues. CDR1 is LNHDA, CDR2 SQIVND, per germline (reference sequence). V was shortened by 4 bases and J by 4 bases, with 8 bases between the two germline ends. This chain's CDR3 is CASSKTGNQPQHF. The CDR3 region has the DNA TGTGCCAGTAGTAAAACAGGGAATCAGCCCCAGCATTTT.